This TCR beta chain derives from a study of T cell responses to AZD1222 COVID-19 vaccine. Study in general: Samples with a second dose at about 4 or about 12 weeks were pooled together.

Worth noting for this clone: Its specificity is not known.

Using immunoSEQ multiplex PCR, the repertoire was profiled, and TCRdb retains in-frame clones only, with some absent. The table records roughly 110,000 clones, about nine tenths of them present only once. Study conclusions and caveats: A mostly white British donor set with more females was recruited, and clonal diversity was possibly underestimated. Samples come after the peak T cell response, not at day 14.

The V gene's germline CDR1 is SGHNT and CDR2 YYREEE (reference sequence). The V and J ends lost 1 base and 4 bases respectively, with 4 bases between them. The length of the CDR3 is 12 residues. Sequenced material: peripheral blood, taken on day 0 of AZD1222 vaccination. The clonotype comes from an adult in good health. The chain recombines TRBV5-4 with TRBJ2-3; D remains unclear. The CDR3 nucleotides read TGTGCCAGCAGCTTGATACCAGATACGCAGTATTTT. Protein: CASSLIPDTQYF.